These 5 T cell receptor beta chains originate from one sample sequenced in a study of blood T cell repertoires in COVID-19. Profiling relied on immunoSEQ multiplex PCR, and the TCRdb table lists in-frame clones only, not all of them. In the table there are more than 250,000 clones, 70% to 90% of which are singletons. Sequenced: peripheral blood. These receptor sequences come from a man aged 50 or older with active or convalescent COVID-19.

This chain connects TRBV27 to TRBJ2-1, with a tentative D call TRBD2 (6 bases). Germline V gene data show CDR1 as MNHEY and CDR2 as SMNVEV (reference sequence). The CDR3 spans 14 residues. The ends were cut back, 7 bases at V and 8 bases at J, with 18 bases in the middle. The CDR3 bases are TGTGCCAGCACCCGACTGGGGCCGGGGGATGAGCAGTTCTTC. The encoded protein is CASTRLGPGDEQFF.

The chain employs TRBV2 and TRBJ2-7, with D unclear. V was shortened by 6 bases and J by 2 bases, with 14 bases between the two germline ends. Germline loops: CDR1 SNHLY, CDR2 FYNNEI. The CDR3 loop spans 14 amino acids. The CDR3 DNA sequence: TGTGCCAGCAGCCGTCAGGTGATTCCCTACGAGCAGTACTTC. Translating gives CASSRQVIPYEQYF.

This chain links TRBV7-6 with TRBJ2-1, with 7 bases matching TRBD1. The length of the CDR3 is 16 residues. From germline, CDR1 is SGHVS and CDR2 FNYEAQ. V was clipped by 4 bases and J by 0 bases; unmatched bases: 6. The CDR3 DNA is TGTGCCAGCAGCTGGGACAGTTCCTCCTCCTACAATGAGCAGTTCTTC. Protein product: CASSWDSSSSYNEQFF.

This clone has a handful of counts. The chain uses TRBV5-6 and TRBJ1-5; no definite D call. Germline-derived CDR1 and CDR2 are SGHDT and YYEEEE. The CDR3 contains 13 residues. Trimming pared 3 bases from V and 5 bases from J, leaving 9 bases between. This CDR3 is CASSWGGYQPQHF. CDR3 nucleotides: TGTGCCAGCAGCTGGGGAGGGTATCAGCCCCAGCATTTT.

The genes are TRBV5-6 and TRBJ2-7; a possible D gene is TRBD1 (5 bases). In germline, CDR1 is SGHDT, CDR2 YYEEEE. The CDR3 has 13 residues. The V end was cut by 0 bases, the J end by 4 bases, with 8 bases between. Written as DNA, the CDR3 is TGTGCCAGCAGCTTGGTGGGGCGATACGAGCAGTACTTC. As protein: CASSLVGRYEQYF.